This T cell receptor (beta chain) was captured in a study of STAT5B mutations in CD4+ large granular lymphocyte leukemia. Comment on this clone: Its cognate antigen is unknown.

The study, taken as a whole, reports: Without HLA matching, higher CD4+ than CD8+ T-LGLL clonality could reflect small sample size. TRBV06-family usage was enriched in top patient clones (8/27) versus controls (2/35).

Per the original data handling: The detection floor for productive clonotype frequency was 2.59 x 10-5. The data were produced by immunoSEQ multiplex PCR, yet TCRdb's version contains in-frame clones alone and is incomplete. V and J calls plus clone size are reproduced from that table; the DNA served to infer D and trimming. Altogether more than 30,000 clones are present, roughly two thirds being singletons, with the ten largest covering 0.4% to 0.45%. Looked up from germline, CDR1 is MNHEY and CDR2 is SVGAGI. The ends were cut back, 5 bases at V and 10 bases at J, with 18 bases in the middle. The CDR3 consists of 14 residues.

This sequence originates from a human donor in good health. The rearrangement links TRBV6-5 to TRBJ2-1; maybe TRBD2 (6 bases). The sample taken for sequencing was CD4+ T cells from blood buffy coats. The CDR3 coding sequence is TGTGCCAGCAGTGGCGGGCTAGCGTTGCCCGAGCAGTTCTTC. Its translation: CASSGGLALPEQFF.